This T cell receptor (beta chain) is from a study of blood T cell repertoires in COVID-19. Turning to this clone: At one end the junction does not follow the germline gene, possibly because of a read error.

There are 14 residues in the CDR3. The germline V gene encodes CDR1 MDHEN and CDR2 SYDVKM. The repertoire was sequenced with immunoSEQ multiplex PCR; TCRdb's copy has only in-frame clones and lacks some. The repertoire has roughly 150,000 clones, around 90% of them found once; the top ten carry 2% to 3%. The clonotype originates from a man aged 18 to 29 with acute or convalescent COVID-19. The chain couples TRBV28 to TRBJ1-4; D possibly corresponds to TRBD1 (5 bases). The sequencing input was peripheral blood. CDR3 loop: CAGSLPGINEKLFF. The CDR3 DNA is TGTGCCGGCAGTTTACCAGGGATTAATGAAAAACTGTTTTTT.